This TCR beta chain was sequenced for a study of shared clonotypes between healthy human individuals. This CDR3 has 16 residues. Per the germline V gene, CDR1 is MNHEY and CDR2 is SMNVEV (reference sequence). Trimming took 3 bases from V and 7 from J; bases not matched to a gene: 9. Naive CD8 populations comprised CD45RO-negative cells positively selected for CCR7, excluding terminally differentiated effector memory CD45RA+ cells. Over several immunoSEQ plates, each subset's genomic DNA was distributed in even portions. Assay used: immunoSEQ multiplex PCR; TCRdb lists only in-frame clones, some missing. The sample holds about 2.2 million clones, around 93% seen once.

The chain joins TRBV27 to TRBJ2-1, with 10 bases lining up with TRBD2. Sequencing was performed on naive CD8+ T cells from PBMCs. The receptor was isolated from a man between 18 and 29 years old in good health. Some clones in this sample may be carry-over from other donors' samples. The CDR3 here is CASSLKKLAGYNEQFF. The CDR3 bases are TGTGCCAGCAGTTTGAAGAAACTAGCGGGATATAATGAGCAGTTCTTC.